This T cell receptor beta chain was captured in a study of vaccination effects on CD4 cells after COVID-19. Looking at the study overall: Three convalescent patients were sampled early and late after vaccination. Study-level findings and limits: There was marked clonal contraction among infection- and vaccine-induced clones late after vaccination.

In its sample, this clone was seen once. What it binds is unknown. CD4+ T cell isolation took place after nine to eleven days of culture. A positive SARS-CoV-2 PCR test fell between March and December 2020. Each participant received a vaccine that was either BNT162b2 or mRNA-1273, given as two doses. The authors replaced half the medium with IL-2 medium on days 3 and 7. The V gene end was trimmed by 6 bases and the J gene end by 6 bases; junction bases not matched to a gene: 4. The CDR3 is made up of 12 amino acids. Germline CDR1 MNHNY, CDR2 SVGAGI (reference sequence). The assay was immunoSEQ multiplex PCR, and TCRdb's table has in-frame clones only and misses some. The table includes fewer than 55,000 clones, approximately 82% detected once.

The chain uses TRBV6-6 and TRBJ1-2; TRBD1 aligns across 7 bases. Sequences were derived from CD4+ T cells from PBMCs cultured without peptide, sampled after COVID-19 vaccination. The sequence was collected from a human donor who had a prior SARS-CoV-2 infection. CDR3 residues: CASRAGTDGYTF. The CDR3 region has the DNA TGTGCCAGCAGGGCCGGGACAGATGGCTACACCTTC.